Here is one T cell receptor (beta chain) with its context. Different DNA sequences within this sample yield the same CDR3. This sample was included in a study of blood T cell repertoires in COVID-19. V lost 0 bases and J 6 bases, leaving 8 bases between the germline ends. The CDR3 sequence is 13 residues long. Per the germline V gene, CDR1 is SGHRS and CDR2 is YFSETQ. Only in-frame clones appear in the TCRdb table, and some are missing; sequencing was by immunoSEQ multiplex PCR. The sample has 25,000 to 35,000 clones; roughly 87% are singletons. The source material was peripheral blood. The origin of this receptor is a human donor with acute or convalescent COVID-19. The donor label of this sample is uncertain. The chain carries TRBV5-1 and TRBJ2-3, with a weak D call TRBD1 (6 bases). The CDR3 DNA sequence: TGCGCCAGCAGCTTGGCAGGGGAGGATACGCAGTATTTT. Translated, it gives CASSLAGEDTQYF.